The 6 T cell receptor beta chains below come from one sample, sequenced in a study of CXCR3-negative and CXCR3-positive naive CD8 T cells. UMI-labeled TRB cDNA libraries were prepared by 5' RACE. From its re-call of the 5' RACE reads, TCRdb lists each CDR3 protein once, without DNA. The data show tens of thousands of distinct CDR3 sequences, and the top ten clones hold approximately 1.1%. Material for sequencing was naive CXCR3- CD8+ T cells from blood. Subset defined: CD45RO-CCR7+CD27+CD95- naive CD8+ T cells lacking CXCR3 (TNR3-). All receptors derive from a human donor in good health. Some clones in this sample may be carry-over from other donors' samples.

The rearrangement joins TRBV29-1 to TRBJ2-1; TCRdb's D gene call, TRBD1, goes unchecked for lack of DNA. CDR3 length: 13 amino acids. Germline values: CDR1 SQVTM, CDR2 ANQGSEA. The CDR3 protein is CSVETGGLYEQFF.

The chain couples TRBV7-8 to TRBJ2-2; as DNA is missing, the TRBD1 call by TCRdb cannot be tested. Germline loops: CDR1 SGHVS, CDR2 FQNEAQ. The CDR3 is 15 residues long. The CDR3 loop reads CASSRGTGNTGELFF.

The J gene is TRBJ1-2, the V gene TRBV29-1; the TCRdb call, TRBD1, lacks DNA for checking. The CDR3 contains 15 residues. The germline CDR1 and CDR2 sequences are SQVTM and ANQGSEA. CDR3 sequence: CSVGDTNQSPYGYTF.

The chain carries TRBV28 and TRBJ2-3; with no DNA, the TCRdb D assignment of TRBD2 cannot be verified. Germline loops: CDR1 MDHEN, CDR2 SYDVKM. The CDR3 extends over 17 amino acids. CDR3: CASSLTLAGLDTDTQYF. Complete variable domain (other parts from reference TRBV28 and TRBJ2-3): DVKVTQSSRYLVKRTGEKVFLECVQDMDHENMFWYRQDPGLGLRLIYFSYDVKMKEKGDIPEGYSVSREKKERFSLILESASTNQTSMYLCASSLTLAGLDTDTQYFGPGTRLTVL.

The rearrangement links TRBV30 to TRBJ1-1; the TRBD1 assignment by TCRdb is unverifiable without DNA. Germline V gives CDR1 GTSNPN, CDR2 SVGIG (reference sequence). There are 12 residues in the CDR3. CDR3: CASRQEGTEAFF.

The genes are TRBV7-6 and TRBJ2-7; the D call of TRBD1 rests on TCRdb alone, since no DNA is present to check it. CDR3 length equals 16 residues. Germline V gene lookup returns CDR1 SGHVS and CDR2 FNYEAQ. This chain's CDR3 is CASSSSLDSPLPKQYF.